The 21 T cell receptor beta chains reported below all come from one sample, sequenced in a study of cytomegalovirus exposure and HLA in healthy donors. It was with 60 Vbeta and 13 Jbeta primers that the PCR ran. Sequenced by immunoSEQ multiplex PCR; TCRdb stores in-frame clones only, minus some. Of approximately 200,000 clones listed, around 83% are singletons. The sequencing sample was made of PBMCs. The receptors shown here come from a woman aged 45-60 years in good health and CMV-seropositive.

This chain's CDR3 is CASSRAGGSYEQYF. In DNA, the CDR3 is TGTGCCAGCAGCCGGGCGGGGGGCTCCTACGAGCAGTACTTC. This sequence joins TRBV11-2 and TRBJ2-7; TRBD2 matches 8 bases. This CDR3 has 14 residues. Germline trimming cut 5 bases from V and 0 bases from J; bases unmatched to any gene: 3. Germline CDR1 reads SGHAT; CDR2 reads FQNNGV. Full variable domain (remainder filled in from reference TRBV11-2 and TRBJ2-7): EAGVAQSPRYKIIEKRQSVAFWCNPISGHATLYWYQQILGQGPKLLIQFQNNGVVDDSQLPKDRFSAERLKGVDSTLKIQPAKLEDSAVYLCASSRAGGSYEQYFGPGTRLTVT.

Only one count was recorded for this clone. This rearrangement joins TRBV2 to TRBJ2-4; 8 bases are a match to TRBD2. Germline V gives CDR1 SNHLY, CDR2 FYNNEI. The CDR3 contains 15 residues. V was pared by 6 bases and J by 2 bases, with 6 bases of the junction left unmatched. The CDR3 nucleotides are TGTGCCAGCAGGGCCGGGGGGGATTCCAAAAACATTCAGTACTTC. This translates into CASRAGGDSKNIQYF.

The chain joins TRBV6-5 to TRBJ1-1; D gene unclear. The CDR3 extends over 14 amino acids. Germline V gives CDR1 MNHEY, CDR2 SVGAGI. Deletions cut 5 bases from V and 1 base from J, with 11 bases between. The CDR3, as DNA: TGTGCCAGCAGTAATCGGGGTACGAACACTGAAGCTTTCTTT. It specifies CASSNRGTNTEAFF.

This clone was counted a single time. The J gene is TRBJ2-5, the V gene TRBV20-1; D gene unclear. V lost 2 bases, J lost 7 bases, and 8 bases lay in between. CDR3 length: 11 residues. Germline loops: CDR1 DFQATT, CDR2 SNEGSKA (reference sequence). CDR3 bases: TGCAGTGCTAGATGGCAGGCGACCCAGTACTTC. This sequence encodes CSARWQATQYF.

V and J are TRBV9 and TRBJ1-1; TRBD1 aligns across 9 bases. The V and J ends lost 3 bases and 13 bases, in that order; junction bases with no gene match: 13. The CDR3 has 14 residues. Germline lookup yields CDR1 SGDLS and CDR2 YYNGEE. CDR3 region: CASSDFAGQGIIFF. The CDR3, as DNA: TGTGCCAGCAGCGATTTCGCGGGACAGGGAATAATTTTCTTT.

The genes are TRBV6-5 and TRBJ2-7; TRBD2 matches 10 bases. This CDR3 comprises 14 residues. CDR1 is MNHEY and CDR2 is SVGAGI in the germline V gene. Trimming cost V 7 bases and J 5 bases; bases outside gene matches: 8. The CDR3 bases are TGTGCCAGCACCCTCAGCGGGAGGGCCAACGAGCAGTACTTC. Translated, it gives CASTLSGRANEQYF.

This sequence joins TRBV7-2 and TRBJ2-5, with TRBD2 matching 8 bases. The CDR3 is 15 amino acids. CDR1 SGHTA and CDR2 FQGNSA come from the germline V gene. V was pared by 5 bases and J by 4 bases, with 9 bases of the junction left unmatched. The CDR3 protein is CASSEGLGKRETQYF. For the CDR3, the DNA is TGTGCCAGCAGCGAGGGACTAGGAAAGAGAGAGACCCAGTACTTC.

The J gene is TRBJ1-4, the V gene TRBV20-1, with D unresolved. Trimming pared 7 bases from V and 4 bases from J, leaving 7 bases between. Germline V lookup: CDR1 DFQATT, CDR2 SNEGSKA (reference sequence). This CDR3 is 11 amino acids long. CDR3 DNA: TGCAGTGTTGGCAGTAATGAAAAACTGTTTTTT. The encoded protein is CSVGSNEKLFF.

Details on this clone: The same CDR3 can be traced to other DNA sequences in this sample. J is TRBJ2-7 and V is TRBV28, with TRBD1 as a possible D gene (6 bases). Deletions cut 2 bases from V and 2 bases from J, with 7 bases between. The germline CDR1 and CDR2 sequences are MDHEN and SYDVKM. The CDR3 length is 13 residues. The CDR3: CASSLGQTYEQYF. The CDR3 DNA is TGTGCCAGCAGTTTAGGACAGACCTACGAGCAGTACTTC. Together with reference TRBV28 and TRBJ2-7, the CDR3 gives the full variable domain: DVKVTQSSRYLVKRTGEKVFLECVQDMDHENMFWYRQDPGLGLRLIYFSYDVKMKEKGDIPEGYSVSREKKERFSLILESASTNQTSMYLCASSLGQTYEQYFGPGTRLTVT.

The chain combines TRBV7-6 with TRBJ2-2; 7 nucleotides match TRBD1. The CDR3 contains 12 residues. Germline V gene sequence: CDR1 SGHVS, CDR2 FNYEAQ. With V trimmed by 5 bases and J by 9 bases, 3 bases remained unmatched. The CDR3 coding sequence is TGTGCCAGCAGCCAGGACAGGCGGGAGCTGTTTTTT. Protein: CASSQDRRELFF.

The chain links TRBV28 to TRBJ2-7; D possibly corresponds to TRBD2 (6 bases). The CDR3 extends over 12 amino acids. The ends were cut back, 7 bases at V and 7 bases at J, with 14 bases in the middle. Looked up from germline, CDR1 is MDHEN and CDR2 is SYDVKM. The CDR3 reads CASTVGGREQYF. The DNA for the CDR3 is TGTGCCAGCACGGTAGGAGGGAGAGAGCAGTACTTC.

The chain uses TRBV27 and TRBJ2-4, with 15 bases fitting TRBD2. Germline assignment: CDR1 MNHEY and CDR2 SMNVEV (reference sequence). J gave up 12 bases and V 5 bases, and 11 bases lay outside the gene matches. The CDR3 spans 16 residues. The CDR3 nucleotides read TGTGCCAGCAGTCCCGGGACTAGCGGGGGGAGGGGCAGTCAGTACTTC. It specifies CASSPGTSGGRGSQYF.

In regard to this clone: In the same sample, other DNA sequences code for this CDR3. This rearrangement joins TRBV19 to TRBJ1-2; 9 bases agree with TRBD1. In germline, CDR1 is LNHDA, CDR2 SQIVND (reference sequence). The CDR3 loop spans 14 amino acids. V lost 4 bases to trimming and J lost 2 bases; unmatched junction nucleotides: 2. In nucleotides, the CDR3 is TGTGCCAGTAGTAGCGGACAGGGGAACTATGGCTACACCTTC. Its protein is CASSSGQGNYGYTF.

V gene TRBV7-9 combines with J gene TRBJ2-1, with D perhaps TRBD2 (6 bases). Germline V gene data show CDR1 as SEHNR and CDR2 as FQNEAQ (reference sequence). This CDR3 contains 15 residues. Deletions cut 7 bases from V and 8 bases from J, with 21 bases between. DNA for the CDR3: TGTGCCAGCACGCCTACGGGACTCCGAGGGCATGAGCAGTTCTTC. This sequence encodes CASTPTGLRGHEQFF.

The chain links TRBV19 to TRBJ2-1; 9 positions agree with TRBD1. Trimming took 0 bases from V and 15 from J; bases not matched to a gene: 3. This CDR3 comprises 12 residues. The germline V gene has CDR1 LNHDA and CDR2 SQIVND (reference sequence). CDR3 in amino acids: CASSIEGQGPFF. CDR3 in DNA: TGTGCCAGTAGTATAGAGGGACAGGGACCGTTCTTC.

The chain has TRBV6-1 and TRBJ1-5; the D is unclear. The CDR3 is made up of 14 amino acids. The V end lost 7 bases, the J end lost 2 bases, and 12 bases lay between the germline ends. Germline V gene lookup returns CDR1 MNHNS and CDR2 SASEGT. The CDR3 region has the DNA TGTGCCAGCACCTCGCGAGGCGGCAATCAGCCCCAGCATTTT. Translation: CASTSRGGNQPQHF.

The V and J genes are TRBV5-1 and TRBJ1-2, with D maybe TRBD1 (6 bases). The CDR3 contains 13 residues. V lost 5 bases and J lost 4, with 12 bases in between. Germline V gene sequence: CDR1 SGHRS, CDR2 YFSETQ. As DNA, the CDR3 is TGCGCCAGCAGTACAGGACAGCTCTATGGCTACACCTTC. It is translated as CASSTGQLYGYTF.

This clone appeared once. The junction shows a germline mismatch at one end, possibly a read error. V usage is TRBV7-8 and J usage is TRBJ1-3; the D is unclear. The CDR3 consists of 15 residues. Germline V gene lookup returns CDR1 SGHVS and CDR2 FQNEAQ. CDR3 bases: TGTGCCAGCAGCTTTGAGGGAGTCTCTGCAAACACCATATATTTT. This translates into CASSFEGVSANTIYF.

The CDR3 is CASSGRGGVNEKLFF. The CDR3 DNA sequence: TGCGCCAGCAGCGGACGAGGGGGGGTGAATGAAAAACTGTTTTTT. The V gene is TRBV5-1, the J gene TRBJ1-4; D is possibly TRBD1 (6 bases). Between the trimmed V and J ends, which lost 4 bases and 5 bases, there was a span of 15 bases. This CDR3 is built from 15 residues. Germline V CDR1 and CDR2: SGHRS, YFSETQ.

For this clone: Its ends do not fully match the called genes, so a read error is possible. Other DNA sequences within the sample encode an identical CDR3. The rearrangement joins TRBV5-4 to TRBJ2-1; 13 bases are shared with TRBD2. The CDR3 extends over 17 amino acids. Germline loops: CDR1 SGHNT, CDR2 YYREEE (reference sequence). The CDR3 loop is CASSPGLAGAFGNEQFF. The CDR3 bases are TGTGCTAGCAGCCCCGGACTAGCGGGAGCGTTTGGGAATGAGCAGTTCTTC.

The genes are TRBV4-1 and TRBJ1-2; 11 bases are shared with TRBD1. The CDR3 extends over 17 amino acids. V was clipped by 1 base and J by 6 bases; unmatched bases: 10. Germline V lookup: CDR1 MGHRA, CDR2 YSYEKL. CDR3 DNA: TGCGCCAGCAGCCAAGTTGGGACAGGGGGTCGATCCCATGGCTACACCTTC. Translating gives CASSQVGTGGRSHGYTF.